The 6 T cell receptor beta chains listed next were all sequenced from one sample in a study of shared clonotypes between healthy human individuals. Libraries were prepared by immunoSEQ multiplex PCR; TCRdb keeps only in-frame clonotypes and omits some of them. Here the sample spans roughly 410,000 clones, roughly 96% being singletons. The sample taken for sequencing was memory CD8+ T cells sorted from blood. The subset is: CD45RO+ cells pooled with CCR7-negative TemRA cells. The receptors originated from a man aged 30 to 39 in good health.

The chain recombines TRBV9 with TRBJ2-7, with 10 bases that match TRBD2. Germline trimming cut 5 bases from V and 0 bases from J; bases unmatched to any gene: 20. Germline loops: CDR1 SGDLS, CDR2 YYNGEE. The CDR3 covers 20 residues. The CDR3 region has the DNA TGTGCCAGCAGTCCCTCCCCCGGGACCCACGAGCGGGAGGGCTCCTACGAGCAGTACTTC. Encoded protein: CASSPSPGTHEREGSYEQYF. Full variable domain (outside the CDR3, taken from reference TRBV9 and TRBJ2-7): DSGVTQTPKHLITATGQRVTLRCSPRSGDLSVYWYQQSLDQGLQFLIQYYNGEERAKGNILERFSAQQFPDLHSELNLSSLELGDSALYFCASSPSPGTHEREGSYEQYFGPGTRLTVT.

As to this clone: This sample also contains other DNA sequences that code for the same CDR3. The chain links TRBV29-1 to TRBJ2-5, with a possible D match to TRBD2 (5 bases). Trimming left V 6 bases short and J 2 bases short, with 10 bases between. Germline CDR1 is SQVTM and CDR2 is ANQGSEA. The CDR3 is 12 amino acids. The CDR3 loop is CSVRTGQETQYF. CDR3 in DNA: TGCAGCGTAAGAACGGGACAAGAGACCCAGTACTTC.

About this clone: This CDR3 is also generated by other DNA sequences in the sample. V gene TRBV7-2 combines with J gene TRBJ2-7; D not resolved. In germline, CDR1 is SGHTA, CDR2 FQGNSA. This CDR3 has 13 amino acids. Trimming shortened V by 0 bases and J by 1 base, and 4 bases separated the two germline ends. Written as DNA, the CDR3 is TGTGCCAGCAGCTTAGCCGGATCCTACGAGCAGTACTTC. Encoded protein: CASSLAGSYEQYF.

CDR3 bases: TGTGCCAGCATGGGCGGGAGCTCCTACAATGAGCAGTTCTTC. Translating gives CASMGGSSYNEQFF. The chain carries TRBV27 and TRBJ2-1; 7 bases line up with TRBD2. There are 14 residues in the CDR3. Looked up from germline, CDR1 is MNHEY and CDR2 is SMNVEV (reference sequence). Germline trimming cut 7 bases from V and 0 bases from J; bases unmatched to any gene: 3.

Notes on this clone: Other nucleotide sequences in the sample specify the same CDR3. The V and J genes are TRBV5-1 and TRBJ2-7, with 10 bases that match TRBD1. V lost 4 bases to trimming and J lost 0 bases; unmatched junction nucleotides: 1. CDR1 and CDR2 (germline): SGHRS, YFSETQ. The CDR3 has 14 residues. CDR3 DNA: TGCGCCAGCAGCAGGGACAGGGGCTCCTACGAGCAGTACTTC. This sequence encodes CASSRDRGSYEQYF.

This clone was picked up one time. Written as DNA, the CDR3 is TGCGCCAGCAGCCAAGCCCCCAGCGAGGAGACCCAGTACTTC. It yields the protein CASSQAPSEETQYF. V and J are TRBV4-1 and TRBJ2-5, with unresolved D. Trimming removed 1 base at V and 5 bases at J, with 11 bases between. Per the germline V gene, CDR1 is MGHRA and CDR2 is YSYEKL. This CDR3 contains 14 residues.